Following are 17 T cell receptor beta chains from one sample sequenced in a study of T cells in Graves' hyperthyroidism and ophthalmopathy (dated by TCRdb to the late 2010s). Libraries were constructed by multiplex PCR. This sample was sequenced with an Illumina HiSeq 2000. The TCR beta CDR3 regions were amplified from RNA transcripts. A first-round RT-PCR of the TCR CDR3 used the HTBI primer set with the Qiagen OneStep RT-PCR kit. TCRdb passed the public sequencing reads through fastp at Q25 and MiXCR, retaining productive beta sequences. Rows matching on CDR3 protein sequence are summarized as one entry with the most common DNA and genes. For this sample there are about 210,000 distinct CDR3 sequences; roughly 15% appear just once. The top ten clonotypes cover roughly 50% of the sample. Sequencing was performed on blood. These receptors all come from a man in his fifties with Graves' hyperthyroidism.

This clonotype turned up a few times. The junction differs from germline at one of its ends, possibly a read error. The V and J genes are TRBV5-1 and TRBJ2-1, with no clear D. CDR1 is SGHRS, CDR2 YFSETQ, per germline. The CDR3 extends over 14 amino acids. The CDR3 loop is CASSLGMAYNEQFF. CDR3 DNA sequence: TGTGCCAGCAGCTTGGGCATGGCCTACAATGAGCAGTTCTTC.

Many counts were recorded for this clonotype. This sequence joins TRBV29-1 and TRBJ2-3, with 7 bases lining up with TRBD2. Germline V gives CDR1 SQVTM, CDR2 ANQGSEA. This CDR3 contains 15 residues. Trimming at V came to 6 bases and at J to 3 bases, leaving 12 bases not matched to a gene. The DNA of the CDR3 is TGCAGCGTAAGGGACTCGGGGGGTGTGACAGATACGCAGTATTTT. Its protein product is CSVRDSGGVTDTQYF.

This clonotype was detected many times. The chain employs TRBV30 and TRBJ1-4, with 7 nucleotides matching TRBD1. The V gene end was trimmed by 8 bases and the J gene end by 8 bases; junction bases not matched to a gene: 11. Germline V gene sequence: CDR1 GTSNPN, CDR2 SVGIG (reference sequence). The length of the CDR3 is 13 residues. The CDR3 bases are TGTGCCGGATCCCGACAGGGAGGAGAAAAACTGTTTTTT. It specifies CAGSRQGGEKLFF.

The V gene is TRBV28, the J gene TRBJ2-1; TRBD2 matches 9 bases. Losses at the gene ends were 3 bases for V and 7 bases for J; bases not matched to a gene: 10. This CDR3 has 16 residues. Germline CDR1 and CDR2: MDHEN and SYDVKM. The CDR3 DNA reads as TGTGCCAGCAGTTTCGTCTTAGCGGGGGCCAGGAATGAGCAGTTCTTC. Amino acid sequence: CASSFVLAGARNEQFF.

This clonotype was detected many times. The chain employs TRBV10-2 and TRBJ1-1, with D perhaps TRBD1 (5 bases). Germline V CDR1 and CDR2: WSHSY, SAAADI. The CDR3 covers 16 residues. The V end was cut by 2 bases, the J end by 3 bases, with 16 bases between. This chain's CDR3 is CASSESRVLKDTEAFF. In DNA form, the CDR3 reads TGCGCCAGCAGTGAGAGCAGGGTACTTAAGGACACTGAAGCTTTCTTT.

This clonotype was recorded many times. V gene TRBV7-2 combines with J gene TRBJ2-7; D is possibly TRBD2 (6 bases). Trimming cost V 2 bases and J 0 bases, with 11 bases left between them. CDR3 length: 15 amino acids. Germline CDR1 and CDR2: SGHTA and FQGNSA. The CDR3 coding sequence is TGTGCCAGCAGCTTAAGTTACGGGAGCTCCTACGAGCAGTACTTC. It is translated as CASSLSYGSSYEQYF.

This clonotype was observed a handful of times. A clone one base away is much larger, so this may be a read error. For the CDR3, the DNA is TGTGCCTGGAGTGGAGTCGGGGATACGCAGTATTTT. It specifies CAWSGVGDTQYF. V and J are TRBV30 and TRBJ2-3, with D uncertain. The CDR3 is 12 residues long. Germline loops: CDR1 GTSNPN, CDR2 SVGIG (reference sequence). V was clipped by 1 base and J by 6 bases, with 8 bases between them.

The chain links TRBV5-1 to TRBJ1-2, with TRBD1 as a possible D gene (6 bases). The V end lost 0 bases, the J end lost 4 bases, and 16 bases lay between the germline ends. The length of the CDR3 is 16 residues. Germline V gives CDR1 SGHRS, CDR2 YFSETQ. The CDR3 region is CASSLDPLGAGYGYTF. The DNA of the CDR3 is TGCGCCAGCAGCTTGGACCCTCTGGGGGCAGGCTATGGCTACACCTTC.

The CDR3 DNA is TGTGCCAGCAGCTTGGATGGAGGAACAGGGAATTCACCCCTCCACTTT. Amino acid sequence: CASSLDGGTGNSPLHF. This rearrangement joins TRBV5-6 to TRBJ1-6, with D maybe TRBD1 (6 bases). This CDR3 comprises 16 residues. V was pared by 0 bases and J by 7 bases, with 14 bases between. CDR1 SGHDT and CDR2 YYEEEE come from the germline V gene.

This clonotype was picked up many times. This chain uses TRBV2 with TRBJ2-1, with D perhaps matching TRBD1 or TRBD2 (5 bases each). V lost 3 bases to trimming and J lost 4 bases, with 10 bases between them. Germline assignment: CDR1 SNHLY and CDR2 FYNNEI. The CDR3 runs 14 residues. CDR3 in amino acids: CASSEGESYNEQFF. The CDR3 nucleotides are TGTGCCAGCAGTGAGGGGGAGTCGTACAATGAGCAGTTCTTC.

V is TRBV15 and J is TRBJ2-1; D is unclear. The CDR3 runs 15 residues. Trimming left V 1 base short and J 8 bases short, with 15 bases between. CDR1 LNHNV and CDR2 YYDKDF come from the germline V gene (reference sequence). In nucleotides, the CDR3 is TGTGCCACCAGCAGAGTGCCGCGTACATCCGATGAGCAGTTCTTC. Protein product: CATSRVPRTSDEQFF.

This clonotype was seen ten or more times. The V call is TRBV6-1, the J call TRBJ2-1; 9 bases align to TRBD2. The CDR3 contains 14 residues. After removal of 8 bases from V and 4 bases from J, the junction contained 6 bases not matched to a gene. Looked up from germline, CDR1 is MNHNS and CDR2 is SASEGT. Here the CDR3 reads CASAGTSIYNEQFF. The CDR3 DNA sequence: TGTGCCAGCGCCGGGACTAGCATTTACAATGAGCAGTTCTTC.

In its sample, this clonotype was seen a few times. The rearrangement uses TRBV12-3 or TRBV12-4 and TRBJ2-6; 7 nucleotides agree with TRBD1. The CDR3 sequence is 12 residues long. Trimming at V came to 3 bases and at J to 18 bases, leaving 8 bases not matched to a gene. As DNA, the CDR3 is TGTGCCAGCAGTTTGGGGTCCGGGACAGAGACTTTC. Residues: CASSLGSGTETF.

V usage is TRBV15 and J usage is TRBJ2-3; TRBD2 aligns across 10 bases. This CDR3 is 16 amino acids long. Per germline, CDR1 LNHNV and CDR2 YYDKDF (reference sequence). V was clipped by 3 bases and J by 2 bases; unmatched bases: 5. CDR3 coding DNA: TGTGCCACCAGCAGGGTAGCGGGAGGCTTCACAGATACGCAGTATTTT. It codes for CATSRVAGGFTDTQYF.

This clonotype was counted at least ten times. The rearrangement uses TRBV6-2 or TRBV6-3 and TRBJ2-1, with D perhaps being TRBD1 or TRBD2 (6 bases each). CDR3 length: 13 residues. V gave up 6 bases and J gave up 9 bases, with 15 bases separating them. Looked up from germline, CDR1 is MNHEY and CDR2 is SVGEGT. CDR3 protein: CASRLGRGGEQFF. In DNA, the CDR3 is TGTGCCAGCAGACTCGGGAGAGGGGGTGAGCAGTTCTTC.

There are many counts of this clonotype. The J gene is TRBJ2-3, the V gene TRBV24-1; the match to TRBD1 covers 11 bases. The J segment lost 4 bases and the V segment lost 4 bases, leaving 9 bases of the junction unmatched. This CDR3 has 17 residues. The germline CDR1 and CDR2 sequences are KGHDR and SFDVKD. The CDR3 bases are TGTGCCACCAGTGAGACCGGACAGGGGGCGCGGTCAGATACGCAGTATTTT. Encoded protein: CATSETGQGARSDTQYF.

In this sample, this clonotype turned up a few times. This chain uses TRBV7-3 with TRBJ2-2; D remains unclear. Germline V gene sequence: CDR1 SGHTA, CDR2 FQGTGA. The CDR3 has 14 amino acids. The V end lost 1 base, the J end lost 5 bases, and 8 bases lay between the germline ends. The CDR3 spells CASSLNFGTGELFF. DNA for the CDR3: TGTGCCAGCAGCTTAAATTTCGGGACCGGGGAGCTGTTTTTT. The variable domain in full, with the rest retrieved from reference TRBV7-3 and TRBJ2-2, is GAGVSQTPSNKVTEKGKYVELRCDPISGHTALYWYRQSLGQGPEFLIYFQGTGAADDSGLPNDRFFAVRPEGSVSTLKIQRTERGDSAVYLCASSLNFGTGELFFGEGSRLTVL.